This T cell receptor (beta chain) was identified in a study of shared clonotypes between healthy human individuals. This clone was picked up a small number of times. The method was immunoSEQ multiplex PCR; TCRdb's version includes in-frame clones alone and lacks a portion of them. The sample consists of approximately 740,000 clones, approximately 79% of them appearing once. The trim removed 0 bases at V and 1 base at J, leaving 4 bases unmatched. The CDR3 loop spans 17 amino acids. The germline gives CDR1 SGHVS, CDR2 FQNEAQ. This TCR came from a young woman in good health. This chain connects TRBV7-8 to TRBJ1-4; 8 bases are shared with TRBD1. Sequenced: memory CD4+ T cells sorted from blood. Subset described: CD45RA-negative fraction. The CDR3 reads CASSLARGRVTNEKLFF. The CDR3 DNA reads TGTGCCAGCAGCTTAGCCAGGGGGCGCGTAACTAATGAAAAACTGTTTTTT.